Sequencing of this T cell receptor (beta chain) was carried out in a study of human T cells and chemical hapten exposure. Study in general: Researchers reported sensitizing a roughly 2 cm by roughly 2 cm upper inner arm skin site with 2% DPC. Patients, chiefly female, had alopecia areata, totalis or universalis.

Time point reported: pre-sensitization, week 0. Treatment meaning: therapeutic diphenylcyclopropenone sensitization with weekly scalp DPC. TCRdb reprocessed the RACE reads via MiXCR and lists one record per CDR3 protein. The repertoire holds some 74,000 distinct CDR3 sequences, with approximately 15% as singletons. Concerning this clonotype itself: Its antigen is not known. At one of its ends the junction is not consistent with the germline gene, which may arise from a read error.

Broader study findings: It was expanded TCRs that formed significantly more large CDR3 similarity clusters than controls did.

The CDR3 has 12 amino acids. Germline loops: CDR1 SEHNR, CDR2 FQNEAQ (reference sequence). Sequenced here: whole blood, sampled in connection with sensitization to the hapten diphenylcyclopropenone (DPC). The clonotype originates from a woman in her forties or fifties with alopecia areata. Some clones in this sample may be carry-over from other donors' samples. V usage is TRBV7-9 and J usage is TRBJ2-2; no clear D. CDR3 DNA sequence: TGTGCCAGCAGCATCAGCACCGCGGAGCTGTTTTTT. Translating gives CASSISTAELFF.